Listed below are T cell receptor beta chains from one sample, sequenced in a study of T-cell memory formation after mild COVID-19. A single record per CDR3 protein comes from TCRdb applying MiXCR to the 5' RACE reads. The sample yields hundreds of thousands of distinct CDR3 sequences, approximately 21% seen once. The sequenced sample consisted of PBMCs or a T cell subset sorted from them (not recorded which). These receptors originate from an adult woman who had mild COVID-19 (a few samples of this study predate the infection). Cell type and time point are not known. Each CDR3 is given without its conserved first and last residue. Fields, in order: V gene, CDR3 protein.

v_call: TRBV24-1
cdr3_aa: ATSDPDRGPTYNEQF

v_call: TRBV6-5
cdr3_aa: ASSETGAYEQY

v_call: TRBV7-3
cdr3_aa: ASSPRTSGSFADTQY

v_call: TRBV25-1
cdr3_aa: ASTANTGELF

v_call: TRBV20-1
cdr3_aa: SARVFQGVNTEAF

v_call: TRBV11-1
cdr3_aa: ASSLRASSYNEQF

v_call: TRBV27
cdr3_aa: ASSILTGANTGELF

v_call: TRBV11-3
cdr3_aa: ASSLIGSYEQY

v_call: TRBV4-2
cdr3_aa: ASSRLSGSLDNEQF

v_call: TRBV7-9
cdr3_aa: ASSSDRASGYT

v_call: TRBV29-1
cdr3_aa: SANGQGTEAF

v_call: TRBV27
cdr3_aa: ASSSFRGNQPQH

v_call: TRBV24-1
cdr3_aa: ATLDGYTGELF

v_call: TRBV6-5
cdr3_aa: ASSPYRIAGLVADTQY

v_call: TRBV6-5
cdr3_aa: ASTTSGADTQY

v_call: TRBV5-1
cdr3_aa: ASSSLTGGAVNIQY

v_call: TRBV11-2
cdr3_aa: ASSLRLAGNTGELF